This T cell receptor (beta chain) originates from a study of blood T cells in healthy people across ages (dated by TCRdb to between 2014 and 2017). Study-wide context: In model experiments, roughly one uniquely barcoded TCR beta cDNA molecule per two T cells was captured by template switching. The study measured age-related changes in TCR beta repertoire diversity using deep sequencing normalized with unique cDNA molecular identifiers. The donors were divided into four age groups: young (average roughly 17 years), middle-aged (about 39), aged (roughly 60) and long-lived (around 87). Two additional independent replicas of 1 million unique cDNA reads from the same blood draw were analyzed for two donors (one aged 18 to 29 and one aged 80 or older). Overall study outcomes, separate from this receptor: Estimates of total diversity from one million sequenced T cells were regarded as lower bounds and underestimates. The long-lived group showed more naive CD4+ T cells, fewer expanded clones and increased TCR diversity than the aged group, suggesting age selection. Since profiling was done on bulk unsorted PBMCs, naive and antigen-experienced compartments could not be conclusively compared. The CMV infection status of donors was not known, potentially confounding age-related changes in expanded clonotypes. There was a strong correlation between observed TCR beta diversity and the percentage of naive T cells measured by flow cytometry. Observed TCR beta diversity per million T cells fell roughly linearly with age, and a significant reduction was already apparent by age roughly 41.

Library creation used 5' RACE. Sequencer: Illumina HiSeq 2500. The second PCR ran for about 6 to 11 cycles and used a J-beta primer mix along with a sample-barcoded 5' primer. Each TCR beta cDNA molecule received a unique molecular identifier from a template-switch 5' adaptor carrying 12 random nucleotides. Each sample yielded at least 2.5 million CDR3-containing paired-end reads. All of the RNA was converted into first-strand cDNA using the Mint cDNA synthesis kit, with a TRBC-specific oligonucleotide serving as the primer. All cDNA was treated with uracil-DNA glycosylase and then went through a first 18-cycle PCR with the universal primers M1SS and BC2_uni_R. From the authors' description of their analysis: Normalization of each sample was performed by random selection of 1 million high-quality reads, each carrying a distinct molecular identifier. Reads with shared molecular identifiers were discarded instead of being binned into consensus sequences. MiTCR, set to a Q25 quality threshold and the strictest error-elimination algorithm, was used for CDR3 identification, clonotype clustering and error correction. A nonparametric unseen species model using Euler transformation provided a lower-bound estimate of total TCR beta diversity. TCRdb itself trimmed the public reads at Q25 with fastp, ran MiXCR and retained productive beta chains. Each CDR3 protein appears once, grouped with its most common genes and DNA. None of the V and J calls come from the authors' own analysis; TCRdb made them. Present in this sample are about 780,000 distinct CDR3 sequences, around 24% of which were seen just once. The top ten constitute around 3% of the sample.

There are 12 amino acids in the CDR3, from cysteine to phenylalanine inclusive. The read is trimmed to its CDR3 DNA, 36 bases read in frame from base 1. Between the V and J ends, shortened by 2 bases and 4 bases respectively, the junction contains 5 bases. As encoded in the germline V gene, CDR1 is SGHAT while CDR2 is FQNNGV. The donors were 40 or so Caucasian individuals from Russia, aged roughly 6 to 90 years, who were systemically healthy. Ten milliliters of peripheral blood were drawn from each donor into EDTA-treated Vacutainer tubes. Ficoll-Paque density-gradient centrifugation was used to isolate PBMCs, with at least 6.5 million per sample. Trizol reagent was used to extract total RNA from the PBMCs, yielding at least 5.5 micrograms per sample. For every donor, flow cytometry on a PBMC aliquot measured the percentage of naive CD45RAhigh/CD27high T cells. About this clonotype: Its antigen remains undetermined. It may be a read error: a sequence one base away is much more abundant.

These data were likewise used in another study, on T cells of mothers and their children. As the second study states: Nine systemically healthy Caucasian individuals, comprising three mothers and their six children, were included as donors. cDNA synthesis consumed the entire amount of extracted RNA, loaded at approximately 1.6 ug RNA in each 15 ul reaction. Sample barcodes and 2-4 random nucleotides were added via the M1S primer in the second PCR. Each mother yielded over 8.5 million TCR beta CDR3 reads and each child 2.5 million to 3 million reads. Thymic selection similarly shapes TCR recombination output in related and unrelated pairs, with minor effect from inherited differences. Related mother-child pairs always showed normalized repertoire overlap that was slightly higher than in unrelated mother-child pairs, though the difference was never significant. Persistent microchimeric T cell clones were not detected, at a sensitivity of about 100 clones per million clonotypes. The study used deep NGS to compare TCR beta repertoires of mothers and children, seeking features distinguishing related mother-child pairs from unrelated individuals. The mean age was around 42 +/- 4 years for the mothers and approximately 11 +/- 4 years for the children. After adapter ligation with NEBNext reagents, the libraries were sequenced on Illumina HiSeq 2000 with 100+100 nt paired-end reads. To prevent cross-contamination, the mother and child libraries were prepared one month apart and sequenced in separate runs. For each donor, somewhere between roughly 450,000 and 2,000,000 distinct TCR beta clonotypes were identified. Naive TCR beta clonotypes were estimated from low-frequency clonotypes matched to each donor's FACS-determined naive share, without sorting.

The rearrangement joined TRBV11-2 to TRBJ1-2; there is no confident call for the D gene. Sequenced: blood. This receptor was taken from a boy younger than 18 in good health. The DNA sequence is given as TGTGCCAGCAGCTTAAGCATCTATGGCTACACCTTC. This is translated as CASSLSIYGYTF.